This is a list of T cell receptor beta chains from one sample in a study of monozygotic twins with inflammatory bowel disease. TCRdb reprocessed the 5' RACE reads and reports one entry per CDR3 protein, with no DNA. This listing includes about 140,000 distinct CDR3 sequences. Sequenced sample: blood. The receptors were gathered from a human donor with ulcerative colitis or Crohn's disease, or a healthy co-twin of an affected twin (not recorded which). Each CDR3 is given with its conserved first and last residue. Each record gives: J gene, V gene, CDR3 protein.

>TRBJ2-4|TRBV11-2
CASSPRSTWDSGVLAKNIQYF
>TRBJ1-6|TRBV18
CASSPPGVRNSPLHF
>TRBJ1-5|TRBV27
CASGIRYRQSNQPQHF
>TRBJ1-1|TRBV4-2
CASSQEDRAPEAFF
>TRBJ2-7|TRBV28
CASKRWDRGYEQYF
>TRBJ2-7|TRBV5-1
CASSFRQGPHEQYF
>TRBJ2-2|TRBV7-9
CASSFGEPGELFF
>TRBJ2-3|TRBV20-1
CSAVHPGQGIAQYF
>TRBJ2-7|TRBV5-1
CASSTQGYEQYF
>TRBJ1-2|TRBV5-1
CASSSDRSSMGGYTF
>TRBJ2-1|TRBV3-1
CASSQDSAGVGSLYNEQFF